These T cell receptor beta chains were read from a single sample in a study of breast tumors, draining lymph nodes, adjacent tissues. TCRdb ran MiXCR on the multiplex PCR reads and lists one entry per CDR3 protein. The sample contains about 300,000 distinct CDR3 sequences, 30% of which appear only once. Input material: axillary lymph node tissue. These TCRs come from a female donor with breast cancer. Some clones in this sample may be carry-over from other donors' samples. Each CDR3 is given without its conserved first and last residue. The order of the fields is clone size, J gene, V gene, CDR3 protein. The size entry is marked missing in some rows and otherwise reads once, few, many or a size class.

size: -; J: TRBJ2-1; V: TRBV11-3; CDR3: ASSPRTSAGYEQF
size: many; J: TRBJ1-5; V: TRBV2; CDR3: ASSGSGNNQPQH
size: -; J: TRBJ1-5; V: TRBV4-2; CDR3: ASSQDRPGAYSSQPQH
size: -; J: TRBJ1-1; V: TRBV20-1; CDR3: SARAQVAEGKLMNTEAF
size: -; J: TRBJ1-6; V: TRBV5-1; CDR3: ASSGSGGHSPLH
size: -; J: TRBJ2-2; V: TRBV12-3/TRBV12-4; CDR3: ASSFTQSGELF
size: many; J: TRBJ2-7; V: TRBV11-2; CDR3: ASSLGAGQGYEQY
size: -; J: TRBJ1-1; V: TRBV5-1; CDR3: ASSLGTGDTEAF
size: many; J: TRBJ2-1; V: TRBV7-6; CDR3: ASSVTSGRHNEQF
size: -; J: TRBJ1-5; V: TRBV20-1; CDR3: SARVGAGGGETQH
size: many; J: TRBJ2-5; V: TRBV29-1; CDR3: SVREFGETQY
size: -; J: TRBJ2-3; V: TRBV10-3; CDR3: AISDSDTQY
size: -; J: TRBJ1-2; V: TRBV7-4; CDR3: ASSFIRTGGGGGYT
size: many; J: TRBJ1-6; V: TRBV28; CDR3: ASSPRQGQDNSPLH
size: many; J: TRBJ1-2; V: TRBV5-1; CDR3: ASSLPGLHNGYT
size: many; J: TRBJ2-1; V: TRBV5-1; CDR3: ASSLPLAGGPPEQF
size: many; J: TRBJ2-5; V: TRBV9; CDR3: ASSATGLVGETQY
size: many; J: TRBJ2-7; V: TRBV2; CDR3: ASSASGITEQY
size: -; J: TRBJ2-3; V: TRBV15; CDR3: ATSRAGGSTDTQY
size: -; J: TRBJ2-5; V: TRBV6-4; CDR3: ASSQWGRETQY
size: many; J: TRBJ1-5; V: TRBV20-1; CDR3: SARVLGREIGQPQH
size: many; J: TRBJ2-5; V: TRBV12-5; CDR3: ASGSGLAGYQETQY
size: many; J: TRBJ2-3; V: TRBV7-2; CDR3: ASSHGTSGSDTQY
size: many; J: TRBJ2-3; V: TRBV7-3; CDR3: ASSPTYTDTQY
size: -; J: TRBJ2-5; V: TRBV25-1; CDR3: ASSDRYGGQTQETQY
size: few; J: TRBJ2-7; V: TRBV27; CDR3: ASSSRVFSYEQY
size: many; J: TRBJ2-7; V: TRBV19; CDR3: ASSPLAGTQYEQY
size: -; J: TRBJ1-3; V: TRBV11-3; CDR3: ASRGDPGNTIY
size: -; J: TRBJ2-3; V: TRBV2; CDR3: ASSASTSGFTDTQY
size: once; J: TRBJ2-3; V: TRBV2; CDR3: ASSEVGTSGSSDTQY
size: many; J: TRBJ1-6; V: TRBV10-3; CDR3: AIRTEPANSPLH
size: -; J: TRBJ1-1; V: TRBV11-2; CDR3: ASRYRADTEAF